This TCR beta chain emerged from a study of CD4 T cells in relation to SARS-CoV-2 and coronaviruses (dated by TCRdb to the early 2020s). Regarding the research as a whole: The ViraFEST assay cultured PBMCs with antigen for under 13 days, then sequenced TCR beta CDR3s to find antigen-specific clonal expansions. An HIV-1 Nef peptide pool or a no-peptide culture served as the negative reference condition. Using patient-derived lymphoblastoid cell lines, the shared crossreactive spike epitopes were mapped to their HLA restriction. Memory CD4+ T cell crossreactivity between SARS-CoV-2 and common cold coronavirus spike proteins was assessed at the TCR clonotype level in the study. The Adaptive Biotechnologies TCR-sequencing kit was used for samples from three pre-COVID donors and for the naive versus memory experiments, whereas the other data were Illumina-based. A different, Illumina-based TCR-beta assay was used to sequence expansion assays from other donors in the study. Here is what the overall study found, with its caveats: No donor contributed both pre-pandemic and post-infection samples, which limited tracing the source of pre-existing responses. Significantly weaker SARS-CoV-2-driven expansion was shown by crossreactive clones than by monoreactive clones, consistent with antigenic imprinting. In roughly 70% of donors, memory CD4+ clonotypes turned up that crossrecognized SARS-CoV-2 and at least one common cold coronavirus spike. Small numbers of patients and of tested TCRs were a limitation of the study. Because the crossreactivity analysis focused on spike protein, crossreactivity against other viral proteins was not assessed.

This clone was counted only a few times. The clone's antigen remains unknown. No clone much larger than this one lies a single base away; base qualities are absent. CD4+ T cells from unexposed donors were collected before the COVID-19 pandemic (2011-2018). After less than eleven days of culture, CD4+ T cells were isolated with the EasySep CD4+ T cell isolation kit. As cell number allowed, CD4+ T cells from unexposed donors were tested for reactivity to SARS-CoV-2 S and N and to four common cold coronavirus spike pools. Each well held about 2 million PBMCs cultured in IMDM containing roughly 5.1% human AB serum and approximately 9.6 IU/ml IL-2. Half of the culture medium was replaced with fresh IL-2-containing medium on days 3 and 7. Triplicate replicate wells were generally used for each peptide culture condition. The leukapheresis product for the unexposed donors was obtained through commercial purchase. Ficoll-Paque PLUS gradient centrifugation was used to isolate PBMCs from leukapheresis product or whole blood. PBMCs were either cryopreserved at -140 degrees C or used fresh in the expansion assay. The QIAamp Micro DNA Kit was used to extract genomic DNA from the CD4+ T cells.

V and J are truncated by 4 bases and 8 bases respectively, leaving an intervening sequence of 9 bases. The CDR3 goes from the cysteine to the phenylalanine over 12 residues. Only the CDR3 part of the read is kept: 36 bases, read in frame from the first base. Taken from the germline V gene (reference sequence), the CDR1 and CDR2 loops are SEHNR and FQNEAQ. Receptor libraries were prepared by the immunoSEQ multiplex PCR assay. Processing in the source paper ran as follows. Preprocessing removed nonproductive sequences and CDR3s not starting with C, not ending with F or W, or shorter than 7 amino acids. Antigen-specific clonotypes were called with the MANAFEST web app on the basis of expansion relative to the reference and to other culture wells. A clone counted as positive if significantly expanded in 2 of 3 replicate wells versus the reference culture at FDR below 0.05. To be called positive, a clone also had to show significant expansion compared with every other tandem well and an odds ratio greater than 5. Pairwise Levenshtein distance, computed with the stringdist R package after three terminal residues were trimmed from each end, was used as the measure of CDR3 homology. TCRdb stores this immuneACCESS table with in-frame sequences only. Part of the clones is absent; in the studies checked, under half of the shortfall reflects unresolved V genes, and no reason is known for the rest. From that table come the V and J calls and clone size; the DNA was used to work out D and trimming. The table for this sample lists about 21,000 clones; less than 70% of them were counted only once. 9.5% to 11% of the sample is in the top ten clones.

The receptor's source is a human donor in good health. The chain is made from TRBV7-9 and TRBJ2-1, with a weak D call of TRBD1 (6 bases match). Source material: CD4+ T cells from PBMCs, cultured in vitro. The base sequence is TGTGCCAGCAGCTGGGGGCGCGATGAGCAGTTCTTC. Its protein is CASSWGRDEQFF.